This TCR beta chain was sequenced for a study of beta chain features in type 1 diabetes. Sorted populations all had greater than 95% purity. Study-wide findings and caveats: A moderate, significant TCRB CDR3 shortening appeared in type 1 diabetes across four CD4+ subsets.

Germline CDR1 and CDR2: MGHDK and SYGVNS. With 4 bases removed from V and 0 bases from J, the gap between germline ends came to 7 bases. The CDR3 sequence is 13 residues long. Reverse transcribing all isolated RNA meant expressed TCRB transcripts were sequenced. Sequencing was performed with immunoSEQ multiplex PCR; in TCRdb, only in-frame clones are kept and a portion is missing. The sample consists of under 850,000 clones, 13% of them appearing once. This clone was found a few times. Its antigen remains unknown. The sequencing sample was made of naive CD4+ T cells from blood. The sequence derives from a man younger than 35 with type 1 diabetes. The chain uses TRBV25-1 and TRBJ2-7, with D perhaps matching TRBD1 (6 bases). The DNA for the CDR3 is TGTGCCAGCAGTGGGGACACCTCCTACGAGCAGTACTTC. As protein: CASSGDTSYEQYF.